Below, 10 T cell receptor beta chains from the same sample are listed, as sequenced in a study of OX40 agonist ivuxolimab in advanced cancers. Sequencing was performed with immunoSEQ multiplex PCR; in TCRdb, only in-frame clones are kept and a portion is missing. The sample shows over 30,000 clones, 82% of them seen only once. The source was CD4+ or CD8+ T cells sorted from blood, collected in a trial of the OX40 agonist ivuxolimab. The receptor set was obtained from an adult with an advanced solid tumor such as melanoma, head and neck, liver or kidney cancer.

J is TRBJ1-5 and V is TRBV7-9; TRBD1 matches at 7 bases. The CDR3 has 15 residues. Trimming cost V 2 bases and J 3 bases; bases outside gene matches: 4. In germline, CDR1 is SEHNR, CDR2 FQNEAQ (reference sequence). CDR3: CASSLNTGANQPQHF. CDR3 nucleotide sequence: TGTGCCAGCAGCTTAAATACAGGGGCCAATCAGCCCCAGCATTTT.

The rearrangement uses TRBV6-5 and TRBJ1-6, with D perhaps matching TRBD1 (5 bases). Trimming shortened V by 8 bases and J by 7 bases, and 15 bases separated the two germline ends. The CDR3 consists of 14 residues. From germline, CDR1 is MNHEY and CDR2 SVGAGI. Here the CDR3 DNA reads TGTGCCAGCCAGGGCCGGTCCCCGAATTCACCCCTCCACTTT. This codes for CASQGRSPNSPLHF.

This clone was seen a handful of times. The chain couples TRBV29-1 to TRBJ1-4, with unresolved D. In germline, CDR1 is SQVTM, CDR2 ANQGSEA. V was shortened by 4 bases and J by 3 bases, with 9 bases between the two germline ends. The CDR3 is 13 residues long. CDR3 in amino acids: CSVGGESNEKLFF. The CDR3 nucleotides are TGCAGCGTTGGGGGAGAATCTAATGAAAAACTGTTTTTT.

V is TRBV5-5 and J is TRBJ1-5; D is unclear. V was shortened by 5 bases and J by 7 bases, with 19 bases between the two germline ends. CDR1 is SGHKS and CDR2 is YYEKEE in the germline V gene (reference sequence). This CDR3 region has 15 residues. This CDR3 is CASSPSPQGRQPQHF. CDR3 DNA: TGTGCCAGCAGTCCCTCCCCCCAAGGGAGGCAGCCCCAGCATTTT. Using reference TRBV5-5 and TRBJ1-5 for the parts outside the CDR3, the full variable domain is DAGVTQSPTHLIKTRGQQVTLRCSPISGHKSVSWYQQVLGQGPQFIFQYYEKEERGRGNFPDRFSARQFPNYSSELNVNALLLGDSALYLCASSPSPQGRQPQHFGDGTRLSIL.

This sequence joins TRBV4-1 and TRBJ2-7; D gene ambiguous. Germline V gene sequence: CDR1 MGHRA, CDR2 YSYEKL. The CDR3 is 13 amino acids. Deletions cut 0 bases from V and 3 bases from J, with 6 bases between. Written as DNA, the CDR3 is TGCGCCAGCAGCCAAGATAGTGGCTACGAGCAGTACTTC. It translates to CASSQDSGYEQYF.

The chain recombines TRBV7-2 with TRBJ2-2; D call uncertain. Germline CDR1 and CDR2: SGHTA and FQGNSA. This CDR3 has 14 amino acids. Trimming left V 1 base short and J 2 bases short, with 5 bases between. As DNA, the CDR3 is TGTGCCAGCAGCTTAGGGGTTAACACCGGGGAGCTGTTTTTT. This translates into CASSLGVNTGELFF.

The genes are TRBV7-9 and TRBJ1-5; the D gene is possibly TRBD1 (6 bases). Looked up from germline, CDR1 is SEHNR and CDR2 is FQNEAQ (reference sequence). This CDR3 spans 15 amino acids. Trimming removed 5 bases from V and 4 bases from J, with 15 bases in between. CDR3 residues: CASSLGGAGNQPQHF. The DNA for the CDR3 is TGTGCCAGCAGCCTCGGGGGGGCTGGAAATCAGCCCCAGCATTTT. The full variable domain, rest sourced from reference TRBV7-9 and TRBJ1-5, is DTGVSQNPRHKITKRGQNVTFRCDPISEHNRLYWYRQTLGQGPEFLTYFQNEAQLEKSRLLSDRFSAERPKGSFSTLEIQRTEQGDSAMYLCASSLGGAGNQPQHFGDGTRLSIL.

This chain uses TRBV6-6 with TRBJ1-2; 8 positions agree with TRBD1. Trimming removed 2 bases from V and 5 bases from J; junction bases left unmatched: 10. There are 16 residues in the CDR3. Germline CDR1 MNHNY, CDR2 SVGAGI (reference sequence). As DNA, the CDR3 is TGTGCCAGCAGTTACGCCTCAGGGGGCGCGAGGTATGGCTACACCTTC. Protein sequence: CASSYASGGARYGYTF.

The chain carries TRBV18 and TRBJ2-5, with D uncertain. Germline CDR1 and CDR2: KGHSH and LQKENI. This CDR3 spans 13 amino acids. Trimming took off 4 bases at V and 3 bases at J, with 9 bases between the two ends. The CDR3 spells CASSRGSKETQYF. CDR3 DNA sequence: TGTGCCAGCTCACGTGGCAGCAAAGAGACCCAGTACTTC.

This rearrangement joins TRBV10-3 to TRBJ1-2, with unresolved D. Germline lookup yields CDR1 ENHRY and CDR2 SYGVKD. This CDR3 has 15 residues. V lost 0 bases to trimming and J lost 4 bases, with 12 bases between them. CDR3 nucleotide sequence: TGTGCCATCAGTGAGTCGAACCAGGTCGGCTATGGCTACACCTTC. Its protein product is CAISESNQVGYGYTF.